This T cell receptor (beta chain) was sequenced in a study of metastatic and nonmetastatic thyroid tumors. Study as a whole: Repertoire data that came from the blood and tumor or nodule tissue of malignant and benign thyroid patients were compared.

Points on this clone: No antigen is known for it.

Per the authors' pipeline: A distant-metastasis classifier for papillary thyroid cancer was built using CDR3 differences across clinicopathological groups. TCRdb recomputed clones from the PCR reads via MiXCR. TCRdb assigned the V and J calls; the authors' analysis was not used. The data contain tens of thousands of clones, 10% to 15% of them singletons. Nobody among the patients had been given any treatment before thyroid surgery. The CDR3 loop spans 16 amino acids. V lost 9 bases and J lost 0, with 17 bases in between. CDR1 and CDR2 (germline): SNHLY, FYNNEI. General observations from the study: Across blood and tumor, TCR beta diversity in malignant thyroid tumors was reportedly significantly higher than in benign nodules.

The material sequenced was blood. V gene TRBV2 combines with J gene TRBJ2-2, with a weak D call TRBD1 (6 bases). The receptor was isolated from a male donor with papillary thyroid cancer or a benign thyroid nodule (not recorded which). Some clones in this sample may be carry-over from other donors' samples. The CDR3 region has the DNA TGTGCCAGTCAGGGAGTCTGGACAGCGAACACCGGGGAGCTGTTTTTT. Translation gives CASQGVWTANTGELFF.